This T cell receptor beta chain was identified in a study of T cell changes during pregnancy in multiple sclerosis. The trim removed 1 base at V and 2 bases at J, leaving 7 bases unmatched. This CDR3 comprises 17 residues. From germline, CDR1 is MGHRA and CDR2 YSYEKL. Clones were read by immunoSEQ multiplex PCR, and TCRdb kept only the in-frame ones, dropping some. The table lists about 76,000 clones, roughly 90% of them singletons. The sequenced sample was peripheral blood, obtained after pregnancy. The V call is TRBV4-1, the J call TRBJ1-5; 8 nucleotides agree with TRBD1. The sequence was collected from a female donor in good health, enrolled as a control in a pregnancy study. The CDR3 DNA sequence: TGCGCCAGCAGCCAAGGACAGGGGTTGAGGGGCAATCAGCCCCAGCATTTT. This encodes CASSQGQGLRGNQPQHF.